This record concerns one TCR beta chain sequence. CDR3 size: 13 residues. Trimming took off 4 bases at V and 4 bases at J, with 10 bases between the two ends. The germline V gene encodes CDR1 SGHTA and CDR2 FQGNSA. The data were obtained in a study of identifying expanded T cells in peripheral blood. Collection occurred without any documented infections or immune events in donors. Some clones are missing from TCRdb's copy, which holds only in-frame ones; the method was immunoSEQ multiplex PCR. The repertoire has about 58,000 clones, around 90% of them found once; the top ten carry about 3.7%. The chain has TRBV7-2 and TRBJ1-2; unclear D gene. Source material: blood. The receptor's source is a person aged 18 to 75 in good health. CDR3 loop: CASSSDIFYGYTF. CDR3 bases: TGTGCCAGCAGCTCCGACATCTTCTATGGCTACACCTTC.